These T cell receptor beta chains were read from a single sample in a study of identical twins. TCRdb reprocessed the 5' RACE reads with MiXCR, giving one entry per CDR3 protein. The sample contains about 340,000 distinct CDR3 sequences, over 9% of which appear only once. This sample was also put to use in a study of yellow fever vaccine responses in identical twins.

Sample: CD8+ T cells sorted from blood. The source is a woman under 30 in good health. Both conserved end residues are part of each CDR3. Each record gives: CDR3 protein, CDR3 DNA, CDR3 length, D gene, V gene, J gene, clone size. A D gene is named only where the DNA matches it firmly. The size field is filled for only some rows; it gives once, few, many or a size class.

CDR3: CASSLSRTGSNEQFF
DNA: TGTGCCAGCAGCTTATCCCGGACAGGGTCGAATGAGCAGTTCTTC
length: 15
D: TRBD1
V: TRBV7-3
J: TRBJ2-1
size: -

CDR3: CASSFVQGSEQYF
DNA: TGTGCCAGCAGCTTCGTCCAGGGCTCCGAGCAGTACTTC
length: 13
D: -
V: TRBV7-9
J: TRBJ2-7
size: few

CDR3: CASSSPRTGMGGEQYF
DNA: TGTGCCAGCAGCTCACCTCGGACAGGGATGGGCGGCGAGCAGTACTTC
length: 16
D: TRBD1
V: TRBV7-9
J: TRBJ2-7
size: -

CDR3: CASSEAGYNSPLHF
DNA: TGTGCCAGCAGTGAAGCAGGGTATAATTCACCCCTCCACTTT
length: 14
D: -
V: TRBV2
J: TRBJ1-6
size: few

CDR3: CASSTRLAGGQETQYF
DNA: TGTGCCAGCAGCACCCGTCTAGCGGGGGGACAAGAGACCCAGTACTTC
length: 16
D: TRBD2
V: TRBV7-9
J: TRBJ2-5
size: -

CDR3: CASSPDRWQLFF
DNA: TGTGCCAGCAGTCCAGACAGATGGCAACTGTTTTTT
length: 12
D: -
V: TRBV12-3/TRBV12-4
J: TRBJ1-4
size: few

CDR3: CASKVQGQLPGANVLTF
DNA: TGTGCCTCCAAGGTGCAGGGCCAACTACCTGGGGCCAACGTCCTGACTTTC
length: 17
D: -
V: TRBV19
J: TRBJ2-6
size: few

CDR3: CASTGRETQYF
DNA: TGTGCCAGCACAGGGCGAGAGACCCAGTACTTC
length: 11
D: -
V: TRBV7-7
J: TRBJ2-5
size: few

CDR3: CASSTGTGGSYQPQHF
DNA: TGTGCCAGCAGTACCGGGACAGGGGGCTCGTATCAGCCCCAGCATTTT
length: 16
D: TRBD1
V: TRBV28
J: TRBJ1-5
size: -

CDR3: CASSVLAGGYNEQFF
DNA: TGTGCCAGCAGCGTCCTAGCGGGGGGTTACAATGAGCAGTTCTTC
length: 15
D: TRBD2
V: TRBV7-9
J: TRBJ2-1
size: -

CDR3: CASEGSRGVTDTQYF
DNA: TGTGCCAGCGAGGGGTCAAGGGGGGTCACAGATACGCAGTATTTT
length: 15
D: -
V: TRBV2
J: TRBJ2-3
size: -

CDR3: CACSPPNGGGSGGNEQFF
DNA: TGTGCCTGCAGTCCGCCGAATGGCGGGGGATCAGGGGGCAATGAGCAGTTCTTC
length: 18
D: -
V: TRBV27
J: TRBJ2-1
size: -

CDR3: CASRKETGQETQYF
DNA: TGTGCCAGCAGAAAAGAGACAGGGCAAGAGACCCAGTACTTC
length: 14
D: TRBD1
V: TRBV28
J: TRBJ2-5
size: -

CDR3: CASTHESDGYYEQYF
DNA: TGTGCCAGCACACATGAGTCGGACGGATACTACGAGCAGTACTTC
length: 15
D: -
V: TRBV25-1
J: TRBJ2-7
size: -

CDR3: CASSPSERGGLDEQYF
DNA: TGCGCCAGCAGCCCTTCCGAGCGAGGCGGGCTCGACGAGCAGTACTTC
length: 16
D: -
V: TRBV4-1
J: TRBJ2-7
size: -

CDR3: CASSFVAETYEQYF
DNA: TGTGCCAGCAGTTTTGTGGCGGAGACCTACGAGCAGTACTTC
length: 14
D: -
V: TRBV28
J: TRBJ2-7
size: -

CDR3: CASSQESQRGTQETQYF
DNA: TGTGCCAGCAGCCAAGAAAGCCAGCGGGGGACACAAGAGACCCAGTACTTC
length: 17
D: TRBD2
V: TRBV3-1
J: TRBJ2-5
size: few

CDR3: CSAGLAVPGWGRVQYF
DNA: TGCAGCGCTGGACTAGCCGTCCCGGGGTGGGGACGCGTGCAGTACTTC
length: 16
D: TRBD2
V: TRBV29-1
J: TRBJ2-7
size: -

CDR3: CASSFGLAGELRFF
DNA: TGTGCCAGCAGCTTCGGGCTAGCGGGAGAATTACGGTTCTTC
length: 14
D: TRBD2
V: TRBV13
J: TRBJ2-1
size: -

CDR3: CASSPTLPTQLHLDTQYF
DNA: TGTGCCAGCAGCCCGACTCTTCCGACCCAACTCCACCTAGATACGCAGTATTTT
length: 18
D: -
V: TRBV7-6
J: TRBJ2-3
size: -

CDR3: CASRAGGRQGHEKLFF
DNA: TGTGCCAGCAGGGCGGGGGGTCGACAGGGCCATGAAAAACTGTTTTTT
length: 16
D: TRBD1
V: TRBV27
J: TRBJ1-4
size: -

CDR3: CASSQDARGGGANVLTF
DNA: TGCGCCAGCAGCCAGGATGCCAGGGGAGGTGGGGCCAACGTCCTGACTTTC
length: 17
D: -
V: TRBV4-1
J: TRBJ2-6
size: -

CDR3: CASSLGVGYSTNEKLFF
DNA: TGTGCCAGCAGCTTAGGGGTCGGATACTCAACTAATGAAAAACTGTTTTTT
length: 17
D: -
V: TRBV11-2
J: TRBJ1-4
size: few

CDR3: CASLRGADLAF
DNA: TGTGCCAGTCTACGTGGGGCTGATCTTGCCTTC
length: 11
D: -
V: TRBV19
J: TRBJ1-2
size: -

CDR3: CASSVDGDSTDTQYF
DNA: TGTGCCAGCAGCGTAGACGGAGATAGCACAGATACGCAGTATTTT
length: 15
D: -
V: TRBV9
J: TRBJ2-3
size: -

CDR3: CAIGVAGELFF
DNA: TGTGCCATCGGGGTCGCCGGGGAGCTGTTTTTT
length: 11
D: -
V: TRBV7-9
J: TRBJ2-2
size: few

CDR3: CASSLSTGGSNTEAFF
DNA: TGTGCCAGCAGTTTAAGTACAGGGGGCTCTAACACTGAAGCTTTCTTT
length: 16
D: TRBD1
V: TRBV27
J: TRBJ1-1
size: few

CDR3: CASNRGEKAFF
DNA: TGTGCCAGCAATAGGGGTGAAAAAGCTTTCTTT
length: 11
D: -
V: TRBV6-5
J: TRBJ1-1
size: -

CDR3: CSARDLAGVHEQYF
DNA: TGCAGTGCTAGAGATTTAGCGGGAGTTCACGAGCAGTACTTC
length: 14
D: TRBD2
V: TRBV20-1
J: TRBJ2-7
size: few

CDR3: CASSLGQGVTDTQYF
DNA: TGTGCCAGCAGCTTAGGACAGGGCGTCACAGATACGCAGTATTTT
length: 15
D: TRBD1
V: TRBV7-7
J: TRBJ2-3
size: many

CDR3: CASSKLAGVAETQYF
DNA: TGTGCCAGCAGCAAACTAGCGGGAGTTGCGGAGACCCAGTACTTC
length: 15
D: TRBD2
V: TRBV12-3/TRBV12-4
J: TRBJ2-5
size: few

CDR3: CASSEYVGTGELFF
DNA: TGTGCCAGCAGTGAATATGTGGGCACCGGGGAGCTGTTTTTT
length: 14
D: -
V: TRBV25-1
J: TRBJ2-2
size: -

CDR3: CASTTFGDNPKETQYF
DNA: TGTGCCAGCACCACATTCGGTGACAATCCTAAAGAGACCCAGTACTTC
length: 16
D: -
V: TRBV28
J: TRBJ2-5
size: many

CDR3: CATSAVGADTQYF
DNA: TGTGCCACCAGTGCGGTCGGCGCAGATACGCAGTATTTT
length: 13
D: -
V: TRBV24-1
J: TRBJ2-3
size: -

CDR3: CASSQAQGANTEAFF
DNA: TGCGCCAGCAGCCAAGCACAGGGGGCAAACACTGAAGCTTTCTTT
length: 15
D: TRBD1
V: TRBV4-1
J: TRBJ1-1
size: few

CDR3: CASSSWGSGANVLTF
DNA: TGTGCCAGCAGCTCCTGGGGCTCTGGGGCCAACGTCCTGACTTTC
length: 15
D: -
V: TRBV13
J: TRBJ2-6
size: few

CDR3: CSVGGGLGHNEQFF
DNA: TGCAGCGTTGGTGGGGGGCTCGGTCACAATGAGCAGTTCTTC
length: 14
D: -
V: TRBV29-1
J: TRBJ2-1
size: few

CDR3: CASSVRRWDTEAFF
DNA: TGTGCCAGCAGCGTCAGACGGTGGGACACTGAAGCTTTCTTT
length: 14
D: -
V: TRBV28
J: TRBJ1-1
size: -

CDR3: CASSSEHGGFTEAFF
DNA: TGTGCCAGCAGTTCCGAACATGGGGGGTTCACTGAAGCTTTCTTT
length: 15
D: -
V: TRBV12-3/TRBV12-4
J: TRBJ1-1
size: -

CDR3: CSVGFFEQGRYEQYF
DNA: TGCAGCGTTGGATTTTTCGAACAGGGCCGCTACGAGCAGTACTTC
length: 15
D: -
V: TRBV29-1
J: TRBJ2-7
size: -

CDR3: CASSLAGPRGAFF
DNA: TGTGCCAGCAGCTTAGCAGGGCCTCGGGGAGCTTTCTTT
length: 13
D: -
V: TRBV7-9
J: TRBJ1-1
size: -

CDR3: CASRPLTGGVEAFF
DNA: TGTGCCAGCAGACCGCTAACAGGAGGGGTTGAAGCTTTCTTT
length: 14
D: -
V: TRBV27
J: TRBJ1-1
size: many

CDR3: CASSPGTGYPQSSYNEQFF
DNA: TGTGCCAGCAGCCCCGGGACAGGGTACCCCCAAAGCTCCTACAATGAGCAGTTCTTC
length: 19
D: TRBD1
V: TRBV11-2
J: TRBJ2-1
size: few

CDR3: CASSGLAGLTDTQYF
DNA: TGTGCCAGCAGCGGACTAGCGGGTTTGACAGATACGCAGTATTTT
length: 15
D: TRBD2
V: TRBV2
J: TRBJ2-3
size: few

CDR3: CSAASRDRGLHTQYF
DNA: TGCAGTGCCGCCAGCCGGGACAGGGGGTTACATACGCAGTATTTT
length: 15
D: TRBD1
V: TRBV20-1
J: TRBJ2-3
size: -

CDR3: CASSLVEGAGTEAFF
DNA: TGTGCCAGCAGCTTAGTGGAGGGGGCGGGCACTGAAGCTTTCTTT
length: 15
D: TRBD1
V: TRBV7-6
J: TRBJ1-1
size: few

CDR3: CASSGELTAGAYNEQFF
DNA: TGTGCCAGCAGCGGGGAACTTACGGCGGGGGCCTACAATGAGCAGTTCTTC
length: 17
D: TRBD2
V: TRBV5-5
J: TRBJ2-1
size: -

CDR3: CSARPGSRNEQFF
DNA: TGCAGTGCTAGACCAGGGTCTCGCAATGAGCAGTTCTTC
length: 13
D: -
V: TRBV20-1
J: TRBJ2-1
size: few

CDR3: CAGGQGILSPLHF
DNA: TGTGCCGGAGGACAGGGGATCCTTTCACCCCTCCACTTT
length: 13
D: TRBD1
V: TRBV2
J: TRBJ1-6
size: -

CDR3: CASSLASMGQALSGANVLTF
DNA: TGTGCCAGCAGCTTAGCTAGTATGGGACAGGCCCTCTCTGGGGCCAACGTCCTGACTTTC
length: 20
D: TRBD1
V: TRBV7-2
J: TRBJ2-6
size: few

CDR3: CASSLDWDSAADTQYF
DNA: TGCGCCAGCAGCTTGGATTGGGACAGTGCCGCAGATACGCAGTATTTT
length: 16
D: TRBD1
V: TRBV5-1
J: TRBJ2-3
size: -

CDR3: CASSYNRGGVSPLHF
DNA: TGTGCCAGCAGCTATAACAGGGGAGGCGTTTCACCCCTCCACTTT
length: 15
D: TRBD1
V: TRBV28
J: TRBJ1-6
size: -

CDR3: CASSLEAGVSYNEQFF
DNA: TGTGCCAGCAGCTTGGAAGCGGGAGTCTCCTACAATGAGCAGTTCTTC
length: 16
D: TRBD2
V: TRBV11-2
J: TRBJ2-1
size: few